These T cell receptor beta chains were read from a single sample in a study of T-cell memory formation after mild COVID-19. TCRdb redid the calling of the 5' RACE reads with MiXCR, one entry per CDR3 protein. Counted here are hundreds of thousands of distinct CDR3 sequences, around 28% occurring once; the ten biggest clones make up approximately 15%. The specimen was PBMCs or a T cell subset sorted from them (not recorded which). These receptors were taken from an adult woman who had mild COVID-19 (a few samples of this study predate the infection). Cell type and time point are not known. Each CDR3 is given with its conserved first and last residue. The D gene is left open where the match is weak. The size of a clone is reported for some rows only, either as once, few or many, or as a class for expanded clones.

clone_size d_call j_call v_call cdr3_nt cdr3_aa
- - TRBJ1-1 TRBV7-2 TGTGCCAGCAGTTCTCACCCAAACACTGAAGCTTTCTTT CASSSHPNTEAFF
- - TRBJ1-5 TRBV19 TGTGCCAGTAGAAGGGAGGGAGGCAATCAGCCCCAGCATTTT CASRREGGNQPQHF
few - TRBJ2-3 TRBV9 TGTGCCAGCAGCGTATTGGGCACAGATACGCAGTATTTT CASSVLGTDTQYF
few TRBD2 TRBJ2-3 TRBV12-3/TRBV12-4 TGTGCCAGCAGTCTCATGGTGACTAGCGGGGGCACAGATACGCAGTATTTT CASSLMVTSGGTDTQYF
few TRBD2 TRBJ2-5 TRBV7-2 TGTGCCAGCAGCATGCTAGCGGGAGAGACCCAGTACTTC CASSMLAGETQYF
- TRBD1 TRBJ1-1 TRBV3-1 TGTGCCAGCAGCCTCCTGCCGGGACAGGGGGCATCTGAAGCTTTCTTT CASSLLPGQGASEAFF
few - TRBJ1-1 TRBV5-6 TGTGCCAGCAGCCGCTTCAACACTGAAGCTTTCTTT CASSRFNTEAFF
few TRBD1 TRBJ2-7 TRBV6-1 TGTGCCAGCAGTAGCCGGGACAGGTCCTACGAGCAGTACTTC CASSSRDRSYEQYF
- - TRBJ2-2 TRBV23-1 TGCGCCAGCAGTCCACACGGGGCAGGCTCGGAGGCCGAGAACACCGGGGAGCTGTTTTTT CASSPHGAGSEAENTGELFF
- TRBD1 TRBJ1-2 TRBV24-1 TGTGCCACCAGTGACCCCAAGACAGGGGTCGGATATGGCTACACCTTC CATSDPKTGVGYGYTF
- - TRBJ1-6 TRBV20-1 TGCAGTGCTCGATCCGGGACGGAGAATTCACCCCTCCACTTT CSARSGTENSPLHF
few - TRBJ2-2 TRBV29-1 TGCAGCGCGGGACTCATGACCGGGGAGCTGTTTTTT CSAGLMTGELFF
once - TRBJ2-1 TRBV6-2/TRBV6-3 TGTGCCAGAAGCGGGTTCAATGAGCAGTTCTTC CARSGFNEQFF
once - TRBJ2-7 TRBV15 TGTGCCACCCCTCCCTACGAGCAGTACTTC CATPPYEQYF
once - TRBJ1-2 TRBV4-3 TGCGCCAGCAGCCACGGAACGGGGCAGAGCTATGGCTACACCTTC CASSHGTGQSYGYTF
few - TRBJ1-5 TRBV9 TGTGCCAGCAGCGTAGAGCCGACAGTAGTCCAGCCCCAGCATTTT CASSVEPTVVQPQHF